The present entry profiles one TCR beta chain with its context. Which antigen it targets is not known. These data come from a study of CXCR3-negative and CXCR3-positive naive CD8 T cells (dated by TCRdb to between 2018 and 2021). At the level of the whole study: In total, about 135 million TRB reads were obtained, corresponding to roughly 1.5 +/- 0.3 million reads per library. Diversity and physicochemical repertoire analyses were performed on about eleven donors pooled from two independent experiments. TRBV-TRBJ cluster analysis included naive subsets from roughly 5 donors and memory cells from 3 donors.

Reads for this sample came from a NextSeq 550. The Human TCR Profiling Kit (MiLaboratory) was used to prepare UMI-labeled 5' RACE TRB cDNA libraries. cDNA synthesis used the entire amount of extracted RNA, and PCR amplification then used the entire amount of cDNA produced. Libraries were prepared in parallel with an identical number of PCR cycles. In the paper's pipeline: With a minimum of two reads required per UMI, MIGEC and MiXCR pulled out about 53,000 +/- 10,000 unique UMI-labeled TRB cDNA molecules from each library. On average, each library contained approximately 40,000 +/- 10,000 functional in-frame TRB CDR3 nucleotide clonotypes without stop codons. After downsampling to 5000 UMI-labeled TRB molecules per sample, diversity metrics such as normalized Shannon-Wiener and Chao1 were calculated in VDJtools. Clonotype-size-weighted physicochemical properties of the central five CDR3 residues (interaction energy, strength, volume and Kidera factor 4) were computed in VDJtools. With the reads reprocessed by TCRdb, a single entry stands for each CDR3 protein sequence and no DNA is reported. TCRdb's processing, not the authors' own work, is the source of the V and J calls. The sample table includes around 57,000 distinct CDR3 sequences. Of the sample, 23% falls within the top ten clones.

There are 13 amino acids in the CDR3, from cysteine to phenylalanine inclusive. This entry has no DNA. CDR1 and CDR2 are read off the germline V gene as MNHEY and SVGAGI. For every CD8+ T cell subset, some 310,000 cells were flow-sorted straight into RLT lysis buffer, and each subset was sorted in triplicate. Using standard density gradient centrifugation, peripheral blood mononuclear cells were isolated from buffy coats. Total RNA was extracted from sorted cells using an RNeasy Mini Kit. General conclusions and limits of the study: Freshly isolated PBMCs were used for most assays because CXCR3 expression went down partially after cryopreservation. TRBV-TRBJ usage was similar between naive CXCR3-negative and CXCR3-positive cells from the same donor, while memory cells showed distinct patterns. Because surface CD5, which has been linked to self-reactivity in mice, was comparable between naive subsets, TCR interaction strength was also inferred from TRB CDR3 physicochemical properties. Comparably high repertoire diversity was found in both naive subsets, whereas much lower repertoire diversity was found in memory CD8+ T cells.

This sequence was found in a human donor in good health. Some clones in this sample may be carry-over from other donors' samples. Sequencing used memory CD8+ T cells from blood. The meaning of the sample's cell subset or site label: conventional CD8+ memory T cells (TMEM), sorted as controls. Recombination joined TRBV6-5 with TRBJ2-1. The CDR3 corresponds to CASSYSFGNEQFF.